The following is a TCR beta chain sequence with its context. Its cognate antigen is unknown. Other DNA sequences of this sample code for an identical CDR3. This entry is derived from a study of cytomegalovirus exposure and HLA in healthy donors. Study-wide points: An analysis that came later showed most CMV-associated TCR beta chains appearing HLA-restricted. Being productive about 90% or about 30% of the time was typical of most TCR beta V segments in an earlier analysis. Among the sequence variants, a highly shared cluster was likely an artifact of sequencing. The authors enumerated 150 to 200 TCR beta chains as linked to cytomegalovirus.

The PCR made use of 60 Vbeta and 13 Jbeta primers. TCRdb's copy holds only in-frame clones and misses some; the assay was immunoSEQ multiplex PCR. Of roughly 130,000 clones listed, just under 75% are singletons. This receptor was obtained from a man aged 35 to 55 in good health and CMV-seropositive. Sequenced material: PBMCs.

The CDR3 spells CASSPHPGGEAFF. The CDR3 nucleotides are TGTGCCAGCAGCCCCCACCCGGGTGGTGAGGCTTTCTTT. This chain uses TRBV9 with TRBJ1-1; D uncertain. V lost 4 bases, J lost 11 bases, and 18 bases lay in between. From germline, CDR1 is SGDLS and CDR2 YYNGEE. The CDR3 totals 13 residues.